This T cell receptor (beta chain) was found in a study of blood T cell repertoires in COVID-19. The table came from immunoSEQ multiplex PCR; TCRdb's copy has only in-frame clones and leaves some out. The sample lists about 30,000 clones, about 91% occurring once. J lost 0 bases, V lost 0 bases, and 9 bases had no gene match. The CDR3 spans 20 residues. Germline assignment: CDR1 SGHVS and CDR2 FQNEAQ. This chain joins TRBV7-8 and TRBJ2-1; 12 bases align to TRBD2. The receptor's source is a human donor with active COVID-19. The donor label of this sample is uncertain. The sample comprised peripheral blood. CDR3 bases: TGTGCCAGCAGCTTAGCGCTAGCGGGAGGGCCCCTTAGCTCCTACAATGAGCAGTTCTTC. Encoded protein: CASSLALAGGPLSSYNEQFF. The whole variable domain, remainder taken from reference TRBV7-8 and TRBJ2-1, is GAGVSQSPRYKVAKRGQDVALRCDPISGHVSLFWYQQALGQGPEFLTYFQNEAQLDKSGLPSDRFFAERPEGSVSTLKIQRTQQEDSAVYLCASSLALAGGPLSSYNEQFFGPGTRLTVL.